The clone carrying this T cell receptor beta chain was observed at least ten times. Unique molecular identifiers were incorporated when the TCRbeta library was constructed. Each CDR3 protein gets one entry after TCRdb re-called the PCR reads with MiXCR. The sample includes approximately 240,000 distinct CDR3 sequences, around 8.9% of them seen just once. There are 13 residues in the CDR3. V gave up 4 bases and J gave up 4 bases, with 12 bases separating them. Germline loops: CDR1 SGHDT, CDR2 YYEEEE. The data belong to a study of T-cell reconstitution after alpha-beta-depleted transplantation in children.

The TCR originated in a human donor who donated a stem cell graft to a child with SCID. This rearrangement joins TRBV5-6 to TRBJ2-7; D is unresolved. This material consisted of PBMCs from the stem cell graft donor, taken from the stem cell graft. The CDR3 DNA sequence: TGTGCCAGCAGCAACGACTGGGCGTACGAGCAGTACTTC. Protein product: CASSNDWAYEQYF.